The TCR beta chain described here comes from a study of cytomegalovirus exposure and HLA in healthy donors. Study in general: HLA-typed donors contributed some 83 million unique TCRs, which were held in an early data release.

Germline V CDR1 and CDR2: MGHDK, SYGVNS. V dropped 4 bases and J dropped 5 bases, with 8 bases sitting between them. This CDR3 contains 12 residues. Primers included in the PCR were 60 Vbeta and 13 Jbeta primers. Profiling relied on immunoSEQ multiplex PCR, and the TCRdb table lists in-frame clones only, not all of them. This sample has approximately 73,000 clones, with less than 75% found just once. As regards this clone: Its target is not known.

Whole-study findings and limits: With later analysis, a missense DCLRE1C variant became linked to TCR beta V- and J-gene trimming. The authors confirmed in vitro that a few CMV-associated chains were specific for CMV antigens. Researchers counted over 150 TCR beta chains as cytomegalovirus-associated.

The sequence was collected from a man younger than 45 in good health and CMV-seropositive. The sequenced sample consisted of PBMCs. The V and J genes are TRBV25-1 and TRBJ1-2; D call uncertain. The CDR3 nucleotides read TGTGCCAGCAGTGTTACAGAGTATGGCTACACCTTC. The encoded protein is CASSVTEYGYTF.